This paragraph covers one T cell receptor beta chain sequence. What it binds is unknown. This sample is drawn from a study of shared clonotypes between healthy human individuals. Points from the study as a whole: Across a few donors, naive CD4 shared roughly 5%, naive CD8 over 3%, memory CD4 2% to 2.5%, memory CD8 around 0.36%.

CDR1 is SQVTM, CDR2 ANQGSEA, per germline. The CDR3 loop spans 10 amino acids. Trimming left V 4 bases short and J 6 bases short, with 7 bases between. In the source study's methods: ImmunoSEQ output lacked quality scores and full-length reads, limiting matched filtering. The table came from immunoSEQ multiplex PCR; TCRdb's copy has only in-frame clones and leaves some out. The DNA gave D and trimming, while V, J and clone size come from that table. Of about 1.1 million clones listed, approximately 80% are singletons. This receptor was obtained from a young man in good health. Some clones in this sample may be carry-over from other donors' samples. The specimen sequenced was memory CD4+ T cells from PBMCs. Subset: CD45RA-negative fraction. The chain couples TRBV29-1 to TRBJ2-7; D not resolved. DNA of the CDR3: TGCAGCGTTGGGTTCCCCGAGCAGTACTTC. Translating gives CSVGFPEQYF.